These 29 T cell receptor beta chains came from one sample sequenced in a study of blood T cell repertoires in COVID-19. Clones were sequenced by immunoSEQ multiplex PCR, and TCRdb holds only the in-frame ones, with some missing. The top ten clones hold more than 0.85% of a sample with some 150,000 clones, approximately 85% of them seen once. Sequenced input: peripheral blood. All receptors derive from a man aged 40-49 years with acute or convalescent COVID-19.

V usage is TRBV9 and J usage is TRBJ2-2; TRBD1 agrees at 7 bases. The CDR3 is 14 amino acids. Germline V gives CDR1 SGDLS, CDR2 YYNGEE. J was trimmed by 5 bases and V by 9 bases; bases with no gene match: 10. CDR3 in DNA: TGTGCCACAACAAGGGGGCTGGGGACCGGGGAGCTGTTTTTT. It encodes CATTRGLGTGELFF. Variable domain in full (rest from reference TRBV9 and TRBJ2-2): DSGVTQTPKHLITATGQRVTLRCSPRSGDLSVYWYQQSLDQGLQFLIQYYNGEERAKGNILERFSAQQFPDLHSELNLSSLELGDSALYFCATTRGLGTGELFFGEGSRLTVL.

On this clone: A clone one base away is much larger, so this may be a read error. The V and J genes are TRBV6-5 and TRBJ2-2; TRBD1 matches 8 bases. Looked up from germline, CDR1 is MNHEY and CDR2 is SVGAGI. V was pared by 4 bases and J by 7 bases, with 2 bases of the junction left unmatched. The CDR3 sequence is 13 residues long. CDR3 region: CASSSTGVGELFF. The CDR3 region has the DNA TGTGCCAGCAGTTCGACAGGGGTCGGGGAGCTGTTTTTT.

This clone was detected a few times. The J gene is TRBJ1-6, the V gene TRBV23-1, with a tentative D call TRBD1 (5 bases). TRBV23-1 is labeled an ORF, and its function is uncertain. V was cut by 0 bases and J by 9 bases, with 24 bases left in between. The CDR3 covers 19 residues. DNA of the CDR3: TGCGCCAGCAGTCAATCGCGAGACAGAGAAGTTTGTGCTGGTTCACCCCTCCACTTT. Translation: CASSQSRDREVCAGSPLHF.

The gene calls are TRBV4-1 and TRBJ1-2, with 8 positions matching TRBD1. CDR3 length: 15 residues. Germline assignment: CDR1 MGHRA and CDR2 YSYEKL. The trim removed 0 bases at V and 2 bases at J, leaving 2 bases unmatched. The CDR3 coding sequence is TGCGCCAGCAGCCAAGACAGGGGGCCAAACTATGGCTACACCTTC. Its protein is CASSQDRGPNYGYTF.

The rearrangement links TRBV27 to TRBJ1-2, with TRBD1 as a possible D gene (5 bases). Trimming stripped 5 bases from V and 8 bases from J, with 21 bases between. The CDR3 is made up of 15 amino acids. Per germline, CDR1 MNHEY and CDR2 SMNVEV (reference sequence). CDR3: CASSTLPGGARGYTF. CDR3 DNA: TGTGCCAGCAGTACTCTCCCCGGCGGGGCTAGAGGCTACACCTTC.

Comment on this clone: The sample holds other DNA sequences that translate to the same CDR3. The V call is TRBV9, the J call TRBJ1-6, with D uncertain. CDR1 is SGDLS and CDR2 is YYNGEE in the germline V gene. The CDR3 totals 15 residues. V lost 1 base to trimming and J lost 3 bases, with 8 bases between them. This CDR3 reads CASSVTGSYNSPLHF. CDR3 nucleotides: TGTGCCAGCAGCGTAACCGGGAGCTATAATTCACCCCTCCACTTT.

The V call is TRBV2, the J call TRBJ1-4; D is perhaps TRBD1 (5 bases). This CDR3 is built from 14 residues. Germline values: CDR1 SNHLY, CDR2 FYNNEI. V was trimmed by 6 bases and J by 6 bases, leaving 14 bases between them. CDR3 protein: CASRDPRGYEKLFF. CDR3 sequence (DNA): TGTGCCAGCAGGGACCCCCGGGGGTATGAAAAACTGTTTTTT.

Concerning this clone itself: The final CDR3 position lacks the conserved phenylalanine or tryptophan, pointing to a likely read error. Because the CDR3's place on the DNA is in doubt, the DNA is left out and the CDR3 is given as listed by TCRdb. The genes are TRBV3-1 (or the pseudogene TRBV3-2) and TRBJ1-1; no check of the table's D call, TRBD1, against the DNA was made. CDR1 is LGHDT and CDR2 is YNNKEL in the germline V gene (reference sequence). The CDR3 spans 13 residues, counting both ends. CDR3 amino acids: CASSQGGTGEYKV.

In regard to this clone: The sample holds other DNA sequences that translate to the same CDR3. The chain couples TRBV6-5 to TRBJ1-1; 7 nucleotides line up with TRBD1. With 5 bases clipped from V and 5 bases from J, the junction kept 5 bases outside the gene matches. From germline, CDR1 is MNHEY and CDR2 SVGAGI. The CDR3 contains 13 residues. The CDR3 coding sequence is TGTGCCAGCAGTCAGGGACAGAATACTGAAGCTTTCTTT. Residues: CASSQGQNTEAFF.

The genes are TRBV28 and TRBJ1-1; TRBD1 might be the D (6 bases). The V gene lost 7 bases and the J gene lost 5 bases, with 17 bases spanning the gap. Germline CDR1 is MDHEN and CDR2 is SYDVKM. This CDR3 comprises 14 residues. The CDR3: CASIRDTKVTEAFF. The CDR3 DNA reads TGTGCCAGCATCCGGGACACGAAGGTGACTGAAGCTTTCTTT.

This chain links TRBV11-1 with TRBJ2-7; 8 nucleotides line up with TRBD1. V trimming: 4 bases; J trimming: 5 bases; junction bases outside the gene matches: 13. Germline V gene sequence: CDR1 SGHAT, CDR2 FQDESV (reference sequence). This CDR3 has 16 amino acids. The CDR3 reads CASSSRSAGGLNEQYF. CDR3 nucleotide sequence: TGTGCCAGCAGCTCGCGATCGGCAGGGGGCTTGAACGAGCAGTACTTC.

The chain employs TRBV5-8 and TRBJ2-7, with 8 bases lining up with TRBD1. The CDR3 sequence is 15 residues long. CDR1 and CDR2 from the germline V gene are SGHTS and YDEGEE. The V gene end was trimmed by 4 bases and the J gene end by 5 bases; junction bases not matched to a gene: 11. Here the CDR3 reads CASSLKTGGFHEQYF. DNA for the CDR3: TGTGCCAGCAGCCTAAAAACAGGGGGGTTCCACGAGCAGTACTTC.

CDR3: CASSEIGRANYGYTF. CDR3 in DNA: TGTGCCAGCAGTGAAATCGGGAGGGCCAACTATGGCTACACCTTC. The chain uses TRBV2 and TRBJ1-2; no reliable D call. Germline CDR1 SNHLY, CDR2 FYNNEI. The V and J ends lost 2 bases and 2 bases respectively, with 12 bases between them. The CDR3 runs 15 residues.

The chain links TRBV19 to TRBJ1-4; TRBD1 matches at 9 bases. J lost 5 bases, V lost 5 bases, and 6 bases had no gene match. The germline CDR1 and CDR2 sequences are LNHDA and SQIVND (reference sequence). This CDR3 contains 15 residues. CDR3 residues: CASSGGTGKNEKLFF. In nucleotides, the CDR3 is TGTGCCAGTAGTGGGGGGACAGGGAAAAATGAAAAACTGTTTTTT.

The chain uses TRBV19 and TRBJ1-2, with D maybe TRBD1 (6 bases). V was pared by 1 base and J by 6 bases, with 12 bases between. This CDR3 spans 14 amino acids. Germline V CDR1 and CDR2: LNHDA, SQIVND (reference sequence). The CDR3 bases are TGTGCCAGTAGTATAGGAGCAGGGGATCATGGCTACACCTTC. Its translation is CASSIGAGDHGYTF.

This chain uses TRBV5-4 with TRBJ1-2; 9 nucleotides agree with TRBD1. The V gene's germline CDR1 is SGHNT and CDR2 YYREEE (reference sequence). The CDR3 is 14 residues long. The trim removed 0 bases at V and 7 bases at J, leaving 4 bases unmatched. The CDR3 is CASSLDRGQGGYTF. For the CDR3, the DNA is TGTGCCAGCAGCTTGGACAGGGGGCAGGGTGGCTACACCTTC.

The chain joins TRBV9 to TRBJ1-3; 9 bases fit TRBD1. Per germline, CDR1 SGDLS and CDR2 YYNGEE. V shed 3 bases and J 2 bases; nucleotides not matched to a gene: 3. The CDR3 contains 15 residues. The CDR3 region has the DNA TGTGCCAGCAGCGCCGGGACAGGGACTGGAAACACCATATATTTT. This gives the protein CASSAGTGTGNTIYF.

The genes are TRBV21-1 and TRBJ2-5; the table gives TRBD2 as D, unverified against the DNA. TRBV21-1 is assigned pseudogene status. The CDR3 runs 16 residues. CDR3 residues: CASSKGRPLRQETQYF. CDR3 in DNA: TGTGCCAGCAGCAAAGGGAGACCCCTGAGACAAGAGACCCAGTACTTC.

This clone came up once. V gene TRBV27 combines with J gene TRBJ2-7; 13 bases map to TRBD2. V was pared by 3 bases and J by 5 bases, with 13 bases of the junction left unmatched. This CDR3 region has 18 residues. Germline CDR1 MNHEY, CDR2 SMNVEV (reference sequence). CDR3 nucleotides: TGTGCCAGCAGTTTGATCACTAGCGGGGGGGCCTCGTCGCACGAGCAGTACTTC. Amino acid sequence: CASSLITSGGASSHEQYF.

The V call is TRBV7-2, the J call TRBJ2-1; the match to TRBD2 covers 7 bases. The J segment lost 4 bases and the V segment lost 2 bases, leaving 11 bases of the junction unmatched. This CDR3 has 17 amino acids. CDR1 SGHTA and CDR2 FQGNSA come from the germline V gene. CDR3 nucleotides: TGTGCCAGCAGCTTAAGATTGTATGGGACTATTTACAATGAGCAGTTCTTC. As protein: CASSLRLYGTIYNEQFF.

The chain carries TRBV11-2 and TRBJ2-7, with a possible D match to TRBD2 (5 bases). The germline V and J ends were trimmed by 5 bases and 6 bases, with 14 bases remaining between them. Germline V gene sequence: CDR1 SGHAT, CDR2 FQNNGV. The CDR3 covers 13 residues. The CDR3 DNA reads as TGTGCCAGCAGCCTAGCCGCCGGGTCCGAGCAGTACTTC. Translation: CASSLAAGSEQYF.

The CDR3 DNA follows: TGCGCCAGCAGTGAGTCCCTAGCGGGCGCGAGGCATGAGCAGTTCTTC. Its translation is CASSESLAGARHEQFF. This chain connects TRBV10-1 to TRBJ2-1; 8 bases agree with TRBD2. With V trimmed by 0 bases and J by 8 bases, 9 bases remained unmatched. The germline CDR1 and CDR2 sequences are WNHNN and SYGVQD (reference sequence). CDR3 length: 16 residues.

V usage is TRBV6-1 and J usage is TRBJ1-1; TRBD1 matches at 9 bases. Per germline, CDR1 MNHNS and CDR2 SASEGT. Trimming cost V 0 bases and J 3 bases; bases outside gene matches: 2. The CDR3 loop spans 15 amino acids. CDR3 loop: CASSEARDRDTEAFF. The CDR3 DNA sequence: TGTGCCAGCAGTGAAGCGCGGGACAGGGACACTGAAGCTTTCTTT.

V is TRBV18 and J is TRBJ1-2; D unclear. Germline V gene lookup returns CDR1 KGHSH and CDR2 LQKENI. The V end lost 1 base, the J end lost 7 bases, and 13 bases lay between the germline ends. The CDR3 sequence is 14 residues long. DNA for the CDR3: TGTGCCAGCTCACCACTCCAAAGAGAAGCTGGCTACACCTTC. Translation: CASSPLQREAGYTF.

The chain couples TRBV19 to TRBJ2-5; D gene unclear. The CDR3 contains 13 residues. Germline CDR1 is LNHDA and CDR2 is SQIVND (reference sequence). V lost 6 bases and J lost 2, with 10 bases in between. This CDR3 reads CASRSDKQETQYF. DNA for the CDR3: TGTGCCAGTAGATCCGACAAACAAGAGACCCAGTACTTC.

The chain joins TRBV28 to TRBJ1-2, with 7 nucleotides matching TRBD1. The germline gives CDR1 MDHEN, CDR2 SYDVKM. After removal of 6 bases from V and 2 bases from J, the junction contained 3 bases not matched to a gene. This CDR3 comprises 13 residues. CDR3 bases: TGTGCCAGCAGACAGGGGCTGAACTATGGCTACACCTTC. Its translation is CASRQGLNYGYTF.

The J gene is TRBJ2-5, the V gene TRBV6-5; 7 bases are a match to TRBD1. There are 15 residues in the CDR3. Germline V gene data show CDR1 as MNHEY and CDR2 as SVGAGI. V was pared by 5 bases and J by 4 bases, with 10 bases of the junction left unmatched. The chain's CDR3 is CASSPTGWSVETQYF. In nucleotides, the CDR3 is TGTGCCAGCAGTCCGACAGGGTGGTCGGTAGAGACCCAGTACTTC.

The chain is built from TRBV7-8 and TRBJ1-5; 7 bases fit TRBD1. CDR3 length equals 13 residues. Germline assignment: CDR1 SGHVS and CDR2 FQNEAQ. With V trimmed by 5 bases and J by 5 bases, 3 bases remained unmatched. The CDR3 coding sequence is TGTGCCAGCAGCCGGGGACAGCATCAGCCCCAGCATTTT. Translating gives CASSRGQHQPQHF.

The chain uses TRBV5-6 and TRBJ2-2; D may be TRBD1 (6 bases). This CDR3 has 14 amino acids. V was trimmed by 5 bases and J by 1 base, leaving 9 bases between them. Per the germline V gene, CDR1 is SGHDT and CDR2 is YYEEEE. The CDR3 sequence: CASSWDKNTGELFF. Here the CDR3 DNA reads TGTGCCAGCAGTTGGGACAAGAACACCGGGGAGCTGTTTTTT.